This T cell receptor beta chain was recorded in a study of identical twins. Study-wide results and limits: Modelling approaches yielded underestimates of out-of-frame TCR alpha sharing between monozygotic twins.

J lost 7 bases, V lost 5 bases, and 14 bases had no gene match. The CDR3 is made up of 16 amino acids. As concerns this clonotype: The antigen remains undetermined.

TCRdb re-analysed the 5' RACE reads in MiXCR, keeping a single row per CDR3 protein. Of 450,000 to 650,000 distinct CDR3 sequences listed, roughly 15% are singletons. These data are also associated with another study on yellow fever vaccine responses in identical twins.

The clonotype was recovered from a woman between 18 and 30 years old in good health. The rearrangement uses TRBV12-3 or TRBV12-4 and TRBJ2-4; TRBD2 aligns across 7 bases. Specimen: CD4+ T cells sorted from blood. The CDR3 DNA sequence: TGTGCCAGCAGTGACCTTAATGCGGGAGAGGCGAACATTCAGTACTTC. As protein: CASSDLNAGEANIQYF.